This T cell receptor (beta chain) was sequenced for a study of technical replicates of blood from a handful of donors. This clone was recorded once. Only in-frame clones appear in the TCRdb table, and some are missing; sequencing was by immunoSEQ multiplex PCR. The sample lists approximately 64,000 clones; more than 75% were seen once. This CDR3 is built from 14 residues. Germline V gene sequence: CDR1 SGHRS, CDR2 YFSETQ. V gave up 4 bases and J gave up 2 bases; unmatched junction bases: 6. This chain links TRBV5-1 with TRBJ2-7; 7 bases are a match to TRBD2. The sample was PBMCs. This clonotype was sampled from a human donor in good health. Some clones in this sample may be carry-over from other donors' samples. The CDR3 coding sequence is TGCGCCAGCAGCCCCAGCGGGGAGACCTACGAGCAGTACTTC. It specifies CASSPSGETYEQYF.